Each of the 7 T cell receptor beta chains below was sequenced from the same sample in a study of cytomegalovirus exposure and HLA in healthy donors. Method: immunoSEQ multiplex PCR; TCRdb's copy keeps in-frame clones and lacks some. Of about 220,000 clones listed, about 87% are singletons. Sequencing input: PBMCs. Source of these receptors: a man aged 18 to 29 in good health and CMV-seronegative.

This clone appeared a few times. V usage is TRBV18 and J usage is TRBJ2-3, with D unclear. V was pared by 3 bases and J by 1 base, with 8 bases between. Germline V gene lookup returns CDR1 KGHSH and CDR2 LQKENI. The CDR3 extends over 14 amino acids. CDR3 in DNA: TGTGCCAGCTCACCCACGGCGGGCACAGATACGCAGTATTTT. Residues: CASSPTAGTDTQYF.

The chain employs TRBV9 and TRBJ1-5; D gene ambiguous. The germline V and J ends were trimmed by 2 bases and 9 bases, with 12 bases remaining between them. The germline V gene encodes CDR1 SGDLS and CDR2 YYNGEE. The CDR3 has 13 amino acids. Written as DNA, the CDR3 is TGTGCCAGCAGCGTGGGAGAGCTGGGGCCCCAGCATTTT. Translating gives CASSVGELGPQHF.

In DNA, the CDR3 is TGCGCCAGCAGCTTGGGTCCGCTAGCGGGGAACAATGAGCAGTTCTTC. Its protein is CASSLGPLAGNNEQFF. The chain recombines TRBV5-1 with TRBJ2-1, with 9 bases fitting TRBD2. Germline trimming cut 0 bases from V and 5 bases from J; bases unmatched to any gene: 6. The CDR3 has 16 residues. Germline lookup yields CDR1 SGHRS and CDR2 YFSETQ.

The chain uses TRBV28 and TRBJ1-2, with a weak D call TRBD1 (6 bases). CDR1 and CDR2 from the germline V gene are MDHEN and SYDVKM. The CDR3 is 16 amino acids. The V end lost 5 bases, the J end lost 8 bases, and 24 bases lay between the germline ends. CDR3 bases: TGTGCCAGCAGTCCCCGCCCCACAGGGTTACCGCGGGGCTACACCTTC. It encodes CASSPRPTGLPRGYTF.

This chain connects TRBV11-2 to TRBJ2-1; D uncertain. CDR1 and CDR2 from the germline V gene are SGHAT and FQNNGV. Trimming took off 3 bases at V and 6 bases at J, with 9 bases between the two ends. The CDR3 spans 13 residues. The CDR3 loop is CASSFELSNEQFF. As DNA, the CDR3 is TGTGCCAGCAGCTTCGAACTGAGCAATGAGCAGTTCTTC.

There are a few counts of this clone. The chain recombines TRBV9 with TRBJ1-3; no definite D call. Trimming took off 0 bases at V and 0 bases at J, with 7 bases between the two ends. Germline V lookup: CDR1 SGDLS, CDR2 YYNGEE. This CDR3 comprises 15 residues. The CDR3 here is CASSVGESSGNTIYF. The CDR3 nucleotides are TGTGCCAGCAGCGTAGGGGAGAGCTCTGGAAACACCATATATTTT.

This clone was recorded a few times. This rearrangement joins TRBV5-6 to TRBJ1-1, with D unresolved. This CDR3 region has 13 residues. From germline, CDR1 is SGHDT and CDR2 YYEEEE. The ends were cut back, 4 bases at V and 0 bases at J, with 7 bases in the middle. The DNA of the CDR3 is TGTGCCAGCAGCACCTCTATGAACACTGAAGCTTTCTTT. Encoded protein: CASSTSMNTEAFF. The full variable domain, in which reference TRBV5-6 and TRBJ1-1 provide the parts outside the CDR3, is DAGVTQSPTHLIKTRGQQVTLRCSPKSGHDTVSWYQQALGQGPQFIFQYYEEEERQRGNFPDRFSGHQFPNYSSELNVNALLLGDSALYLCASSTSMNTEAFFGQGTRLTVV.